The rows below give T cell receptor beta chains drawn from one sample of a study of blood T cell repertoires in COVID-19. Method: immunoSEQ multiplex PCR; TCRdb's copy keeps in-frame clones and lacks some. The sample carries under 250,000 clones, around nine tenths recorded once. The sample was peripheral blood. These receptors all stem from a man aged 55-75 years with COVID-19, enrolled during active disease. Each CDR3 is given with its conserved first and last residue.

length	J	V	CDR3
12	TRBJ1-2	TRBV7-9	CASSLGYWGYTF
13	TRBJ1-1	TRBV18	CGTGTGYNTEAFF
14	TRBJ2-1	TRBV6-5	CASCPGSSYNEQFF
15	TRBJ2-7	TRBV9	CASSVGQGSTYEQYF
14	TRBJ2-2	TRBV10-2	CASKVVYNTGELFF
13	TRBJ2-5	TRBV5-4	CASSPGGVETQYF
15	TRBJ1-2	TRBV27	CASSLSPGQVRGYTF
16	TRBJ2-1	TRBV19	CASSPIGGSSYNEQFF
17	TRBJ1-2	TRBV30	CAWSPLGQGAANYGYTF
15	TRBJ2-7	TRBV7-3	CASSSRDRDIHEQYF
15	TRBJ1-4	TRBV5-1	CASSPRQEDNEKLFF
16	TRBJ2-2	TRBV19	CASTLGAHVSTGELFF
15	TRBJ1-1	TRBV6-1	CASSEPHGSRTEAFF
16	TRBJ2-7	TRBV3-1/TRBV3-2	CASSQDHTSGNYEQYF
13	TRBJ1-1	TRBV7-2	CASSLLQGTEAFF
16	TRBJ2-2	TRBV19	CASSTKRERKTGELFF
17	TRBJ2-7	TRBV19	CASSTGLAGAAPYEQYF
15	TRBJ2-7	TRBV10-2	CASSAGPGGTNEQYF
15	TRBJ2-2	TRBV6-5	CASRYGLLNTGELFF
13	TRBJ1-2	TRBV30	CAWSATFLGGYTF
15	TRBJ1-4	TRBV7-2	CASSLRPTTNEKLFF
16	TRBJ2-2	TRBV19	CASSIGLAGNTGELFF
14	TRBJ1-1	TRBV18	CASSIGGLGTEAFF
14	TRBJ2-7	TRBV29-1	CSVVTSTGAYEQYF
13	TRBJ2-7	TRBV7-7	CASSFSAGYEQYF
14	TRBJ2-7	TRBV5-4	CASSYRDRGYEQYF
14	TRBJ1-5	TRBV6-2/TRBV6-3	CASSSQGEDQPQHF
12	TRBJ2-7	TRBV12-3/TRBV12-4	CASSLTRDEQYF
15	TRBJ1-2	TRBV18	CASSLSQATNYGYTF
14	TRBJ1-4	TRBV28	CASSVSGTDEKLFF
15	TRBJ1-3	TRBV30	CAWRPREVSGNTIYF
15	TRBJ2-7	TRBV9	CASSVGPGSSYEQYF
15	TRBJ2-5	TRBV7-2	CASSLVAGKQETQYF
15	TRBJ2-7	TRBV4-3	CASSQVGGGSYEQYF